These 13 T cell receptor beta chains were sequenced from one sample in a study of quantifying T cell responses using KT2 cells. Study summary: TCR alpha and beta constant-region primers primed reverse transcription of RNA.

The cDNA 3' end received a ligated oligonucleotide with a UMI. The first PCR ran 4 to 5 cycles with an equimolar RC1.1 and RC1.2 beta primer mix. One entry per CDR3 protein, called by TCRdb with MiXCR from the UMI-ligation and nested PCR reads. The table has 25,000 to 35,000 distinct CDR3 sequences, 9% to 12% seen once. Sequenced material: PBMCs spiked with cells of the T cell clone KT2. The receptors derive from a human donor.

This clonotype was counted a few times. The rearrangement uses TRBV5-1 and TRBJ2-3; 14 nucleotides line up with TRBD2. The CDR3 has 16 amino acids. Trimming at V came to 4 bases and at J to 3 bases, leaving 4 bases not matched to a gene. Germline loops: CDR1 SGHRS, CDR2 YFSETQ. The CDR3 sequence is CASSRGTSGGTDTQYF. The CDR3 bases are TGCGCCAGCAGCAGAGGGACTAGCGGGGGAACAGATACGCAGTATTTT.

This clonotype was seen at least ten times. The chain couples TRBV12-5 to TRBJ1-5; the D gene is possibly TRBD1 (5 bases). V lost 0 bases to trimming and J lost 5 bases, with 20 bases between them. Germline V CDR1 and CDR2: LGHNT, FRNRAP. There are 18 residues in the CDR3. CDR3 sequence reads: CASGLVLWGQEIYQPQHF. For the CDR3, the DNA is TGTGCTAGTGGTTTGGTACTGTGGGGCCAGGAAATTTATCAGCCCCAGCATTTT.

This clonotype occurred a few times. The chain employs TRBV20-1 and TRBJ2-1; 7 bases map to TRBD2. The V and J ends lost 8 bases and 4 bases, in that order; junction bases with no gene match: 8. The germline V gene encodes CDR1 DFQATT and CDR2 SNEGSKA (reference sequence). The CDR3 has 13 amino acids. The CDR3 here is CSPGAAGYNEQFF. The CDR3 nucleotides read TGCAGTCCCGGGGCAGCGGGGTACAATGAGCAGTTCTTC.

This clonotype has just a few counts. V usage is TRBV7-3 and J usage is TRBJ2-2, with D possibly being TRBD1 (6 bases). Germline values: CDR1 SGHTA, CDR2 FQGTGA. With 0 bases removed from V and 4 bases from J, the gap between germline ends came to 9 bases. This CDR3 has 15 amino acids. CDR3 residues: CASSLTGAGTGELFF. The CDR3 DNA reads as TGTGCCAGCAGCTTAACGGGGGCGGGCACCGGGGAGCTGTTTTTT.

This clonotype has more than one count but fewer than ten. The chain recombines TRBV20-1 with TRBJ2-3; the match to TRBD2 covers 7 bases. V shed 2 bases, J shed 6 bases, and the junction held 8 bases outside the gene matches. This CDR3 comprises 14 residues. The germline gives CDR1 DFQATT, CDR2 SNEGSKA (reference sequence). CDR3 nucleotides: TGCAGTGCTAGACCTAGCGGACGAGGGGATACGCAGTATTTT. Encoded protein: CSARPSGRGDTQYF.

There are many counts of this clonotype. This chain connects TRBV7-3 to TRBJ2-5, with 7 bases fitting TRBD1. V dropped 0 bases and J dropped 6; count of bases not matched to a gene: 16. The V gene's germline CDR1 is SGHTA and CDR2 FQGTGA. The CDR3 extends over 18 amino acids. DNA for the CDR3: TGTGCCAGCAGCTTAACACCACCCTGGTTAGGGGGCATCCAGACCCAGTACTTC. Translated: CASSLTPPWLGGIQTQYF.

This clonotype has just one count. Given a much more abundant clone one base away, this may be a read error. The rearrangement joins TRBV4-2 to TRBJ1-5; D uncertain. CDR1 is LGHNA and CDR2 is YNFKEQ in the germline V gene. The CDR3 contains 14 residues. This CDR3 is CASSHLGINQPQRF. As DNA, the CDR3 is TGTGCCAGCAGCCACTTAGGAATCAATCAGCCCCAGCGTTTT.

The chain's CDR3 is CASSPSRDRGFTEAFF. The CDR3 bases are TGTGCCAGCTCACCGAGCCGGGACAGGGGTTTTACTGAAGCTTTCTTT. The chain carries TRBV18 and TRBJ1-1; 10 nucleotides agree with TRBD1. The CDR3 runs to 16 residues. Germline V gene lookup returns CDR1 KGHSH and CDR2 LQKENI. The junction had 9 bases not matched to a gene; V was cut back by 3 bases and J by 5 bases.

V usage is TRBV5-6 and J usage is TRBJ2-5, with TRBD1 as a possible D gene (6 bases). Trimming shortened V by 1 base and J by 1 base, and 8 bases separated the two germline ends. CDR3 length: 14 amino acids. Germline CDR1 is SGHDT and CDR2 is YYEEEE. The CDR3 nucleotides read TGTGCCAGCAGCTTGAGGACAGCCCAAGAGACCCAGTACTTC. Its protein is CASSLRTAQETQYF.

This clonotype was counted a few times. This chain uses TRBV2 with TRBJ1-5, with D tentatively TRBD1 (5 bases). Germline lookup yields CDR1 SNHLY and CDR2 FYNNEI. This CDR3 is built from 15 residues. Trimming stripped 2 bases from V and 11 bases from J, with 19 bases between. CDR3 sequence (DNA): TGTGCCAGCAGTGAAAGGTCGGGGGGGACCACGGCCCAGCATTTT. Residues: CASSERSGGTTAQHF.

As DNA, the CDR3 is TGCGCCAGCAGCTTCCGGGACTATGGTACAGATACGCAGTATTTT. The encoded protein is CASSFRDYGTDTQYF. The chain is built from TRBV5-1 and TRBJ2-3, with TRBD2 identical over 7 bases. J lost 3 bases, V lost 2 bases, and 6 bases had no gene match. The CDR3 spans 15 residues. Germline V gene sequence: CDR1 SGHRS, CDR2 YFSETQ.

There are many counts of this clonotype. The chain has TRBV10-3 and TRBJ2-3; TRBD2 aligns across 16 bases. Trimming removed 4 bases from V and 1 base from J; junction bases left unmatched: 2. CDR1 is ENHRY and CDR2 is SYGVKD in the germline V gene. The CDR3 has 17 residues. This chain's CDR3 is CAISAGTSGGGTDTQYF. The CDR3 DNA reads TGTGCCATCAGTGCCGGGACTAGCGGGGGGGGCACAGATACGCAGTATTTT.

The rearrangement joins TRBV21-1 to TRBJ2-4; the D call of TRBD1 is as the table states it, not checked on the DNA. TRBV21-1 is a pseudogene locus. The CDR3 extends over 15 amino acids. This CDR3 is CASSLRQVFFDIQYF. The CDR3 coding sequence is TGTGCCAGCAGCCTCCGACAGGTTTTTTTTGACATTCAGTACTTC.